The entry that follows covers one T cell receptor beta chain sequence. Trimming took off 7 bases at V and 2 bases at J, with 8 bases between the two ends. The CDR3 is made up of 12 amino acids. Germline V gene data show CDR1 as LNHDA and CDR2 as SQIVND (reference sequence). These data belong to a study of shared clonotypes between healthy human individuals. Libraries were prepared by immunoSEQ multiplex PCR; TCRdb keeps only in-frame clonotypes and omits some of them. This table has about 2 million clones, roughly 95% appearing once. The chain combines TRBV19 with TRBJ1-2; D unresolved. The sequence derives from a man aged 18-30 years in good health. The specimen sequenced was naive CD4+ T cells sorted from blood. Subset specified: CD45RA+ positively selected. CDR3 DNA sequence: TGTGCCAGTAAGGGAGCCAACTATGGCTACACCTTC. It codes for CASKGANYGYTF.